This entry lists 18 T cell receptor beta chains sequenced from one sample in a study of T-cell reconstitution after alpha-beta-depleted transplantation in children (dated by TCRdb to the mid-2010s). Library construction relied on PCR. Instrument on record: Illumina HiSeq 2500. TCR library preparation used molecular barcoding, with unique molecular identifiers applied to normalize quantification of the TCRbeta repertoire. TCRdb cleaned the public reads at Q25 with fastp, built clones with MiXCR and kept in-frame beta chains. When rows share a CDR3 protein, they turn into one entry using the most common DNA and genes. In all, the sample holds about 210,000 distinct CDR3 sequences, and approximately 17% of those were seen once. The ten largest make up approximately 40% of the sample. In the paper's terms, the treatment or condition label means: allogeneic hematopoietic cell transplantation with graft depleted of TCRalphabeta T cells and CD19 B cells.

This sample comprised PBMCs, mostly from graft donor cells, obtained 360 days after TCRalphabeta/CD19-depleted stem cell transplant. The receptor source for this set is a male patient between 2 and 10 years old who had a stem cell transplant for acute lymphoblastic leukemia, so the T cells may come from the graft donor.

This clonotype was counted between two and nine times. The V gene is TRBV6-1, the J gene TRBJ1-5, with a tentative D call TRBD1 (6 bases). This CDR3 has 15 residues. Germline assignment: CDR1 MNHNS and CDR2 SASEGT. V lost 5 bases to trimming and J lost 6 bases, with 17 bases between them. The CDR3 is CASSPTGIPTQPQHF. DNA of the CDR3: TGTGCCAGCAGTCCTACAGGGATCCCTACTCAGCCCCAGCATTTT.

The chain recombines TRBV5-1 with TRBJ2-1, with 9 bases aligning to TRBD1. The V segment lost 0 bases and the J segment 0 bases; nucleotides outside the gene matches: 4. Germline loops: CDR1 SGHRS, CDR2 YFSETQ. The CDR3 is made up of 17 amino acids. CDR3 nucleotides: TGCGCCAGCAGCTTGGGGACAGGGGCAACCTCCTACAATGAGCAGTTCTTC. Protein: CASSLGTGATSYNEQFF.

This clonotype has more than one count but fewer than ten. V is TRBV5-1 and J is TRBJ2-7; maybe TRBD1 (5 bases). V lost 2 bases and J lost 5, with 14 bases in between. Germline V gene sequence: CDR1 SGHRS, CDR2 YFSETQ. The CDR3 has 14 residues. This CDR3 is CASSFTRTSDEQYF. Written as DNA, the CDR3 is TGCGCCAGCAGCTTTACGCGGACATCGGACGAGCAGTACTTC.

The chain has TRBV9 and TRBJ2-5, with 8 positions matching TRBD2. This CDR3 region has 15 residues. V dropped 1 base and J dropped 4; count of bases not matched to a gene: 6. Germline V lookup: CDR1 SGDLS, CDR2 YYNGEE. CDR3 in DNA: TGTGCCAGCAGCGTAATCGGGGGGGCCCGAGAGACCCAGTACTTC. As protein: CASSVIGGARETQYF.

This chain links TRBV7-3 with TRBJ2-7; D is perhaps TRBD2 (6 bases). In germline, CDR1 is SGHTA, CDR2 FQGTGA. V shed 0 bases and J shed 5 bases, with 11 bases lying between them. The CDR3 is made up of 14 amino acids. The CDR3 reads CASSLTRGGHEQYF. The CDR3 nucleotides are TGTGCCAGCAGCTTAACGCGGGGAGGCCACGAGCAGTACTTC.

This sequence joins TRBV11-2 and TRBJ2-5; 7 bases agree with TRBD2. Germline lookup yields CDR1 SGHAT and CDR2 FQNNGV. This CDR3 is 12 amino acids long. The ends lost 4 bases at V and 7 bases at J; junction bases unmatched: 3. CDR3 in DNA: TGTGCCAGCAGCTCCGTAGCGGGGACCCAGTACTTC. As protein: CASSSVAGTQYF.

This clonotype was recorded a few times. V and J are TRBV6-2 or TRBV6-3 and TRBJ2-2; D is possibly TRBD1 (6 bases). V gave up 5 bases and J gave up 0 bases, with 13 bases separating them. This CDR3 is built from 16 residues. Germline lookup yields CDR1 MNHEY and CDR2 SVGEGT. The CDR3 is CASSKTGWSNTGELFF. In DNA, the CDR3 is TGTGCCAGCAGTAAAACAGGGTGGTCGAACACCGGGGAGCTGTTTTTT.

The sample holds a few counts of this clonotype. V usage is TRBV20-1 and J usage is TRBJ2-1; D tentatively reads TRBD1 or TRBD2 (6 bases each). Germline V gives CDR1 DFQATT, CDR2 SNEGSKA (reference sequence). V was trimmed by 0 bases and J by 3 bases, leaving 9 bases between them. The CDR3 extends over 14 amino acids. The CDR3 protein is CSARDRGGYNEQFF. CDR3 nucleotide sequence: TGCAGTGCTAGAGACAGGGGAGGCTACAATGAGCAGTTCTTC.

The V call is TRBV29-1, the J call TRBJ2-3; 7 bases map to TRBD2. Per germline, CDR1 SQVTM and CDR2 ANQGSEA. This CDR3 has 12 amino acids. Here the CDR3 DNA reads TGCACCACTGGGAGGGACACAGATACGCAGTATTTT. Its translation: CTTGRDTDTQYF.

The CDR3 bases are TGTGCCAGCAGCCAAGGAGTCCAGGTCGTCTACGAGCAGTACTTC. Its translation is CASSQGVQVVYEQYF. V usage is TRBV3-1 and J usage is TRBJ2-7; D call uncertain. The V end lost 1 base, the J end lost 3 bases, and 13 bases lay between the germline ends. The CDR3 spans 15 residues. From germline, CDR1 is LGHDT and CDR2 YNNKEL (reference sequence).

The chain employs TRBV10-1 and TRBJ1-1; no firm D call. The CDR3 runs 10 residues. Trimming removed 7 bases at V and 7 bases at J, with 7 bases between. Germline-derived CDR1 and CDR2 are WNHNN and SYGVQD (reference sequence). The CDR3 region is CASTEGEAFF. CDR3 nucleotides: TGCGCCAGCACAGAGGGTGAAGCTTTCTTT.

The chain recombines TRBV20-1 with TRBJ2-7; D not resolved. V was clipped by 3 bases and J by 1 base, with 7 bases between them. CDR1 DFQATT and CDR2 SNEGSKA come from the germline V gene (reference sequence). The CDR3 is 12 amino acids. CDR3 residues: CSASKPSYEQYF. The CDR3 coding sequence is TGCAGTGCTAGTAAACCGTCCTACGAGCAGTACTTC.

The chain employs TRBV4-1 and TRBJ2-7; TRBD1 is a possible D gene (5 bases). The V and J ends lost 3 bases and 5 bases respectively, with 14 bases between them. Germline V gene sequence: CDR1 MGHRA, CDR2 YSYEKL. The CDR3 has 14 residues. The CDR3 spells CASSHPGYGNEQYF. CDR3 DNA sequence: TGCGCCAGCAGCCATCCAGGGTACGGCAACGAGCAGTACTTC.

In its sample, this clonotype was seen a few times. The chain is built from TRBV4-3 and TRBJ1-5; 7 bases are shared with TRBD1. Trimming took 5 bases from V and 2 from J; bases not matched to a gene: 12. The CDR3 is 17 amino acids. CDR1 is LGHNA, CDR2 YSLEER, per germline. The DNA of the CDR3 is TGCGCCAGCAGCACAAAGGGACAGCCGTGGTGCAATCAGCCCCAGCATTTT. Its protein product is CASSTKGQPWCNQPQHF.

The table lists this clonotype with a few counts. The chain recombines TRBV27 with TRBJ1-1; a weak D match, TRBD1 (5 bases). This CDR3 is built from 14 residues. Germline CDR1 is MNHEY and CDR2 is SMNVEV (reference sequence). Trimming removed 3 bases from V and 4 bases from J, with 12 bases in between. The CDR3, as DNA: TGTGCCAGCAGTTTTGGGGGGATTGGCACTGAAGCTTTCTTT. Encoded protein: CASSFGGIGTEAFF.

This chain connects TRBV7-7 to TRBJ2-1, with 9 bases lining up with TRBD2. Losses at the gene ends were 2 bases for V and 5 bases for J; bases not matched to a gene: 7. The CDR3 contains 16 residues. Germline CDR1 SSHAT, CDR2 FNYEAQ (reference sequence). This CDR3 is CASSLRVAGANNEQFF. The CDR3 nucleotides read TGTGCCAGCAGCTTAAGGGTAGCGGGGGCCAACAATGAGCAGTTCTTC.

This clonotype came up a few times. The chain is built from TRBV9 and TRBJ2-3, with 7 nucleotides matching TRBD2. Germline loops: CDR1 SGDLS, CDR2 YYNGEE. The CDR3 has 15 amino acids. V dropped 0 bases and J dropped 2; count of bases not matched to a gene: 3. The CDR3 nucleotides are TGTGCCAGCAGCGTAGGGGACTATCCCACAGATACGCAGTATTTT. Translated: CASSVGDYPTDTQYF.

This clonotype was seen a few times. The chain uses TRBV10-3 and TRBJ2-7; no firm D call. Trimming removed 4 bases at V and 0 bases at J, with 7 bases between. Per the germline V gene, CDR1 is ENHRY and CDR2 is SYGVKD. The CDR3 spans 13 residues. The CDR3 DNA reads TGTGCCATCAGTGGCACAGACTCCTACGAGCAGTACTTC. As protein: CAISGTDSYEQYF.